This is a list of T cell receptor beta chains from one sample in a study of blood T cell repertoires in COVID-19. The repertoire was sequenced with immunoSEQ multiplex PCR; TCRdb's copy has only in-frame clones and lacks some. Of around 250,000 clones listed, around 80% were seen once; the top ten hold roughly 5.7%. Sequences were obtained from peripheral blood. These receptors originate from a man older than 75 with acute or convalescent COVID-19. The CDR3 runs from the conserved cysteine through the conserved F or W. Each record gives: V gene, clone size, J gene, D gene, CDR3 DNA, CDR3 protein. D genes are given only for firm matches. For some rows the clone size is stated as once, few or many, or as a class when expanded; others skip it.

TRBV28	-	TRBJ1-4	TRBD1	TGTGCCACGACATCCGGGACAGATAATGAAAAACTGTTTTTT	CATTSGTDNEKLFF
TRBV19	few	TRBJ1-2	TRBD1	TGTGCCAGTAGCACCCCCGACAGGGATCAATCGCGTGGCTACACCTTC	CASSTPDRDQSRGYTF
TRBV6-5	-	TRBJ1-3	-	TGTGCCAGCAGTTACAGAACAGGGTTATCTGGAAACACCATATATTTT	CASSYRTGLSGNTIYF
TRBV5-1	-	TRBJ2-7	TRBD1	TGCGCCAGCAGCCTAAGGACAGGGAGCGACGAGCAGTACTTC	CASSLRTGSDEQYF
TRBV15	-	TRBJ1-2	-	TGTGCCACCAGCCCTCTTGTGGGGACAAGAAGCTTCTTC	CATSPLVGTRSFF
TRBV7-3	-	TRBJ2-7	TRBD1	TGTGCCAGCAGCTTAACCCAGGGGGCGAGGAAGTACTTC	CASSLTQGARKYF
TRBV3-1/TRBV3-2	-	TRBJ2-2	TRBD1	TGTGCCAGCAGACGGACAGGGGTGAACACCGGGGAGCTGTTTTTT	CASRRTGVNTGELFF
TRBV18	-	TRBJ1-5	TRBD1	TGTGCCAGCTCACTTACTGACAGGGACCAGCCCCAGCATTTT	CASSLTDRDQPQHF
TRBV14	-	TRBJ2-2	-	TGTGCCAGCAGCGGCGGTTTGGGCGGGGAGCTGTTTTTT	CASSGGLGGELFF
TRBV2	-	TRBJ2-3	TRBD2	TGTGCCAGCAGTGAACTAGCGGGGCACACAGATACGCAGTATTTT	CASSELAGHTDTQYF
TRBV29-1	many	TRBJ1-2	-	TGCAGCGTTGAAGACAGGCCTATCTATGGCTACACCTTC	CSVEDRPIYGYTF
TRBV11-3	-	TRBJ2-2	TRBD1	TGTGCCAGCAGCCTAGGACAGGGTCCCGGGGAGCTGTTTTTT	CASSLGQGPGELFF
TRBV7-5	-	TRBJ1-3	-	TGTGTCAGAAGCTTAGACGAATCCCGGGGAAACACCATATATTTT	CVRSLDESRGNTIYF
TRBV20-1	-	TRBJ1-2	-	TGCAGTGCTAGTGGTAAATCTTATGGCTACACCTTC	CSASGKSYGYTF
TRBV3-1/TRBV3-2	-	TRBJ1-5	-	TGTGCCAGCAGCCAAGGTGGACAGAACAATCAGCCCCAGCATTTT	CASSQGGQNNQPQHF
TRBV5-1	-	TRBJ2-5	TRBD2	TGCGCCAGCAGCTTGGCGCCTAGCGGGGACCAAGAGACCCAGTACTTC	CASSLAPSGDQETQYF
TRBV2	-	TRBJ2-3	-	TGTGCCAGCAGTGACCGAGATACGCAGTATTTT	CASSDRDTQYF
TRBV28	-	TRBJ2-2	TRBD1	TGTGCCAGTGGGACAGGGGACTTGGGGGAGCTGTTTTTT	CASGTGDLGELFF
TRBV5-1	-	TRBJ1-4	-	TGCGCCAGCACGCGAGGGACAACTAATGAAAAACTGTTTTTT	CASTRGTTNEKLFF
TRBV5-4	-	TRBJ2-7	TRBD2	TGTGCCAGCAGCTTACGAGCGGGAGACTCCTACGAGCAGTACTTC	CASSLRAGDSYEQYF
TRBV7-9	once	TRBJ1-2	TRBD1	TGTGCCAGCAGCCTAGGGACAGCGTATGGCTACACCTTC	CASSLGTAYGYTF
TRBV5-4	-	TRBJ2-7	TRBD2	TGTGCCAGCAGCTTGCGGGGGGAGAAGTACGAGCAGTACTTC	CASSLRGEKYEQYF
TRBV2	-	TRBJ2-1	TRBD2	TGTGCCAGGTCTAGCGGGAGGGCCGTTGAGCAGTTCTTC	CARSSGRAVEQFF
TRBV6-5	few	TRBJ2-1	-	TGTGCCAGCAGTCCCAGGGGCAGGGGTAGCGATGAGCAGTTCTTC	CASSPRGRGSDEQFF
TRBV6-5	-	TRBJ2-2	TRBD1	TGTGCCAGCAGGGCCGGGACAGGTAACACCGGGGAGCTGTTTTTT	CASRAGTGNTGELFF
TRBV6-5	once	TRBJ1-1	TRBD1	TGTGCCAGCAGGAAATCGGACAGGGGTGGGACTGAAGCTTTCTTT	CASRKSDRGGTEAFF
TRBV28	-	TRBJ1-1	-	TGTGCCAGCAGGTACAGGGACACTGAAGCTTTCTTT	CASRYRDTEAFF
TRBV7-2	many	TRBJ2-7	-	TGTGCCAGCAGCTTAGGTGGACAGACAAATGGCTACGAGCAGTACTTC	CASSLGGQTNGYEQYF
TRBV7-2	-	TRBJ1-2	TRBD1	TGTGCCAGCAGCTTGGGACAGGGATTCTATGGCTACACCTTC	CASSLGQGFYGYTF
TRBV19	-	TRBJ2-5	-	TGTGCCAGTAGTATCTGGAACAGAGGGATGACACTCCAAGAGACCCAGTACTTC	CASSIWNRGMTLQETQYF
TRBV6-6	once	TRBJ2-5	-	TGTGCCAGCAATGCTGGGACATCGACCGGGACCCAGTACTTC	CASNAGTSTGTQYF
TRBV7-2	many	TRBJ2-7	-	TGTGCCAGCAGCTTAGACGGCTACAGCTCCTACGAGCAGTACTTC	CASSLDGYSSYEQYF
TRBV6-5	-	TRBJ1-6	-	TGTGCCAGCAGTTTCGACAGACTCAATCCACCCCTCCACTTT	CASSFDRLNPPLHF
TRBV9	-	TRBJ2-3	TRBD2	TGTGCCAGCAGCGTTAGCGGGAGCACAGATACGCAGTATTTT	CASSVSGSTDTQYF
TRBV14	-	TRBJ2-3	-	TGTGCCAGCAGCTTCCAGCCACAGAATACGCAGTATTTT	CASSFQPQNTQYF
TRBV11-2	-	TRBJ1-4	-	TGTGCCAGCAGCGCTGTCCAGGCATCAAATGAAAAACTGTTTTTT	CASSAVQASNEKLFF
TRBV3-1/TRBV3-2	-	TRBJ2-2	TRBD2	TGTGCCAGCAGCCAAGCGGCTAGCGGGAGTACCGGGGAGCTGTTTTTT	CASSQAASGSTGELFF
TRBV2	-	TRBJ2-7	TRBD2	TGTGCCAGCAGGGCGGGAGGGCCGCCCTACGAGCAGTACTTC	CASRAGGPPYEQYF
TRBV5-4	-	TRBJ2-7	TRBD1	TGTGCCAGCAGCTTGTTACAGGGGGCAGGGGAGCAGTACTTC	CASSLLQGAGEQYF
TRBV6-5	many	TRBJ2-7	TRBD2	TGTGCCAGCAGCTTTAGCGGGCGAGGGGTCTACGAGCAGTACTTC	CASSFSGRGVYEQYF
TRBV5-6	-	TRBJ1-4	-	TGTGCCAGCAGCTTAGGGGATGGCAATGAAAAACTGTTTTTT	CASSLGDGNEKLFF
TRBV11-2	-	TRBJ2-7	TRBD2	TGTGCCAGCACCTCGGGGACTAGCGGGAGTCTGGACGAGCAGTACTTC	CASTSGTSGSLDEQYF
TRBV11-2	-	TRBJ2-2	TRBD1	TGTGCCAGCAGCTTAGGGACAGGGACCACCGGGGAGCTGTTTTTT	CASSLGTGTTGELFF
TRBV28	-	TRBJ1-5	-	TGTGCCAGCAGTTTTCAAACAGGCTATCAGCCCCAGCATTTT	CASSFQTGYQPQHF
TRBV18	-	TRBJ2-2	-	TGTGCCAGCTCACCTTCGCGCGGGGGCCGGGCGAACACCGGGGAGCTGTTTTTT	CASSPSRGGRANTGELFF
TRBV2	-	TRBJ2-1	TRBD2	TGTGCCAGCAGCGGACTAGCGGGGGTCCACAATGAGCAGTTCTTC	CASSGLAGVHNEQFF
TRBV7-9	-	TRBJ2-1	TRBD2	TGTGCCAGCAGCTTAGCAGTTTCTAGCGGTGAGCAGTTCTTC	CASSLAVSSGEQFF
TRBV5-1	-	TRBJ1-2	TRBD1	TGCGCCAGCAGCTTGGGGGGACAGGGGTCGGGCTACACCTTC	CASSLGGQGSGYTF
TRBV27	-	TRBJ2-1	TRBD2	TGTGCCAGCAGTTTATTCCGACTAGCGGGAGGAGATGAGCAGTTCTTC	CASSLFRLAGGDEQFF
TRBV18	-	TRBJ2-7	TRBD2	TGTGCCAGCTCACCGCCGAACCTAGCGGGAGGGAGCGAGCAGTACTTC	CASSPPNLAGGSEQYF
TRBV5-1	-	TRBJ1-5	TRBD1	TGCGCCAGCAGCTTGAACCCCGGACAGGGCCCAGAGCCCCAGCATTTT	CASSLNPGQGPEPQHF
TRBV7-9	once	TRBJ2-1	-	TGTGCCAGCAACCTCTGGGGGGACAATGAGCAGTTCTTC	CASNLWGDNEQFF
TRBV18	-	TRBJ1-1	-	TGTGCCAGCTCATCGACAGGCGACACTGAAGCTTTCTTT	CASSSTGDTEAFF
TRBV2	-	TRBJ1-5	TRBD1	TGTGCCAGCAGTGAGCAGGGGGTAAGCAATCAGCCCCAGCATTTT	CASSEQGVSNQPQHF
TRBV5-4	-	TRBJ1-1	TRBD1	TGTGCCAGCAGCTCGGGACAGGACCCCACTGAAGCTTTCTTT	CASSSGQDPTEAFF
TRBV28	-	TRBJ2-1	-	TGTGCCAGCAGTTTAGCCGGGACTCTTTACAATGAGCAGTTCTTC	CASSLAGTLYNEQFF
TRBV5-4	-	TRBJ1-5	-	TGTGCCAGCAGCCAGGAACCAAGGAGGGGTCAGCCCCAGCATTTT	CASSQEPRRGQPQHF